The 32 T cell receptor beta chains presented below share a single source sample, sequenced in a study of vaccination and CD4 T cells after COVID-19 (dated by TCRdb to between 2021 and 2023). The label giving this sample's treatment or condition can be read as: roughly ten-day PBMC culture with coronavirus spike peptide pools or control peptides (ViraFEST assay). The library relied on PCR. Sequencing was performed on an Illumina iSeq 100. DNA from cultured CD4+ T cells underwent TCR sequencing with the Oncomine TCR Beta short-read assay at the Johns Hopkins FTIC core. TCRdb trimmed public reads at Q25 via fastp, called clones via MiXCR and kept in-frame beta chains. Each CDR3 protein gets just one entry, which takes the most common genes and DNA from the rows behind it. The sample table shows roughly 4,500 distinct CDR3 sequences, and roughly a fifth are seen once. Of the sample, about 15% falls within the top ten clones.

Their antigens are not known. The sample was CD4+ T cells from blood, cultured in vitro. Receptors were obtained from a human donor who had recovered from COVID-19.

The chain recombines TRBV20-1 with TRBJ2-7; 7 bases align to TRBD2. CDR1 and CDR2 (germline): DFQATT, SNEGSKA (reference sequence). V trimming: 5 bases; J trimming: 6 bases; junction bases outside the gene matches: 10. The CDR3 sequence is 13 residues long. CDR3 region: CSAPRTRSGEQYF. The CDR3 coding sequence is TGCAGTGCTCCCCGGACTAGAAGTGGCGAGCAGTACTTC.

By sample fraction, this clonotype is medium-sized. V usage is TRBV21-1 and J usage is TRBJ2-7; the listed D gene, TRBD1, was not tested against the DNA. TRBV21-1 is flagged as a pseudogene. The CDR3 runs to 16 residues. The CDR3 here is CASLGTGDPPIYGEYF. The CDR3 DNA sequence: TGTGCCTCTCTCGGGACAGGGGACCCTCCTATCTACGGCGAGTACTTC.

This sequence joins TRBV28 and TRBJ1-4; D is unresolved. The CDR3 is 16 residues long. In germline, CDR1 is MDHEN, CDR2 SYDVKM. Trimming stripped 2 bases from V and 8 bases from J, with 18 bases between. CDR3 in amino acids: CASSLVRDWEREKLFF. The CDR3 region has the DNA TGTGCCAGCAGTTTAGTCCGGGATTGGGAAAGGGAAAAACTGTTTTTT.

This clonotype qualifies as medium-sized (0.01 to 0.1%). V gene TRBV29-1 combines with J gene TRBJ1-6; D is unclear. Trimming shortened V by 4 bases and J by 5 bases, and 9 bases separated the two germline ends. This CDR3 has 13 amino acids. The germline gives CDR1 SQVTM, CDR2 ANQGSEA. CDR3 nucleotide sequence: TGCAGCGTTGGAGGCAGTAATAATTCACCCCTCCACTTT. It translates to CSVGGSNNSPLHF.

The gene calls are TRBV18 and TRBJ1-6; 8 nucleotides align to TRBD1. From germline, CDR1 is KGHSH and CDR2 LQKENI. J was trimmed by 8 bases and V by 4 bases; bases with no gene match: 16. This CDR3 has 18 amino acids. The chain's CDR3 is CASSLSPTGGGYYSPLHF. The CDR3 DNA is TGTGCCAGCTCACTATCACCCACAGGGGGGGGATATTATTCACCCCTCCACTTT.

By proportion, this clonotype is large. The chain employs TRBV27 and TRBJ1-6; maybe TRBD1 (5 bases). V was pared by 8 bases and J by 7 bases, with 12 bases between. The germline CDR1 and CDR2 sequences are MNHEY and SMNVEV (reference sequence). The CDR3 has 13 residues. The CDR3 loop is CASGDRGNSPLHF. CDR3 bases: TGTGCCAGCGGTGACAGAGGGAATTCACCCCTCCACTTT.

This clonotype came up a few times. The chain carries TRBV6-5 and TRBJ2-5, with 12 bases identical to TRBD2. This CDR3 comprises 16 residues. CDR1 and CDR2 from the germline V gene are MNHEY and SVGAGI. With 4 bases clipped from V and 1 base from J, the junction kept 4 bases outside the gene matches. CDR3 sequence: CASSLLAGGPQETQYF. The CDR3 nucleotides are TGTGCCAGCAGTTTACTAGCGGGGGGACCCCAAGAGACCCAGTACTTC.

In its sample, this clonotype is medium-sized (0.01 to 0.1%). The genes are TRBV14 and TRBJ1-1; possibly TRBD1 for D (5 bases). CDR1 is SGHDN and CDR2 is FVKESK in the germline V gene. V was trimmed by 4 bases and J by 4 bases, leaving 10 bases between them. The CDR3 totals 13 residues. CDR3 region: CASSLTGPTEAFF. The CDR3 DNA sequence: TGTGCCAGCAGCCTCACAGGTCCCACTGAAGCTTTCTTT.

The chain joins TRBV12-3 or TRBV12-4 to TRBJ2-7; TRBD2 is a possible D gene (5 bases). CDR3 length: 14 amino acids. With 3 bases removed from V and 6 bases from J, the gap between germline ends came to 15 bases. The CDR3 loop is CASSFSGSRVEQYF. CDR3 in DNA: TGTGCCAGCAGTTTCTCGGGGTCCCGGGTCGAGCAGTACTTC.

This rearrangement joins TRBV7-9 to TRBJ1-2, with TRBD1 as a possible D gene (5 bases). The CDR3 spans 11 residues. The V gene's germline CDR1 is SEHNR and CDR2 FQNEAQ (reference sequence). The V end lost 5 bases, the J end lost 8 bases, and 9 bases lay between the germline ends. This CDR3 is CASSATGGYTF. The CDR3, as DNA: TGTGCCAGCAGCGCCACAGGCGGCTACACCTTC.

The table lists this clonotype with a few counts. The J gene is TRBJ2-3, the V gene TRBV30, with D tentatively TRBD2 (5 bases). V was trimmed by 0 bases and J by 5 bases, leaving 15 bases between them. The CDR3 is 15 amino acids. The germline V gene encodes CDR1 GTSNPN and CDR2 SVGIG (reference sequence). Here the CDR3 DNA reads TGTGCCTGGAGTGTACTGGCGGACTCACGAGATACGCAGTATTTT. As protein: CAWSVLADSRDTQYF.

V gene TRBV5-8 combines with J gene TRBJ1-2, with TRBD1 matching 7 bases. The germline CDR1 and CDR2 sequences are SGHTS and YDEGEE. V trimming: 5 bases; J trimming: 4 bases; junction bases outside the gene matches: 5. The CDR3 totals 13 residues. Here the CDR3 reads CASRRQGLYGYTF. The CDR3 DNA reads TGTGCCAGCAGACGACAGGGACTCTATGGCTACACCTTC.

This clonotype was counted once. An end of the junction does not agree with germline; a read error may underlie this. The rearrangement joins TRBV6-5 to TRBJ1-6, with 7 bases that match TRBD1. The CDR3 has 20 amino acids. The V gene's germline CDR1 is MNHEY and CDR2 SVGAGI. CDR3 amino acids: CASSYGIGTAQSSHNSPLHF. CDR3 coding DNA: TGTGCCAGCAGTTACGGAATAGGGACAGCTCAAAGCTCCCATAATTCACCCCTCCACTTT.

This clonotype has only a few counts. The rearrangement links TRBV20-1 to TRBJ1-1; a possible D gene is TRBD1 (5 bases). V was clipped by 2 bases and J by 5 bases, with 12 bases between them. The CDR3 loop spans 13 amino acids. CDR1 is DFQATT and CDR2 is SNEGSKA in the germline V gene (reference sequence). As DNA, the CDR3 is TGCAGTGCTAGAAGTCAGGGCGGGACTGAAGCTTTCTTT. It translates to CSARSQGGTEAFF.

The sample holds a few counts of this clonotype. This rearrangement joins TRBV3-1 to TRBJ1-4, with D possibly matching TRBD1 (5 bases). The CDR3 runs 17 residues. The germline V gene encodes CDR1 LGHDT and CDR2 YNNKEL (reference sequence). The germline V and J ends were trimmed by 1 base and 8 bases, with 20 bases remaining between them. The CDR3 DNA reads TGTGCCAGCAGCCAAGCCCCCGGGGCCGCCCGAGGAGAAAAACTGTTTTTT. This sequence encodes CASSQAPGAARGEKLFF.

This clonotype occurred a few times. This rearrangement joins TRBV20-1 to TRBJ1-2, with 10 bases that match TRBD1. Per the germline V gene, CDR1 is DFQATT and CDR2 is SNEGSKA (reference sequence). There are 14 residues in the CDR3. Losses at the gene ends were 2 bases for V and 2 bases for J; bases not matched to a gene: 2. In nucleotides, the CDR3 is TGCAGTGCTAGAAAGGGACAGGGGAACTATGGCTACACCTTC. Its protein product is CSARKGQGNYGYTF.

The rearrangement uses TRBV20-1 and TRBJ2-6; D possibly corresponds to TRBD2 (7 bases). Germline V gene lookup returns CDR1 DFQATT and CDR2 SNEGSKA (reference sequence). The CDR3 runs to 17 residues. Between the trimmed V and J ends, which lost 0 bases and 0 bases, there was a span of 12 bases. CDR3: CSARDRGGHSGANVLTF. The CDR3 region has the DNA TGCAGTGCTAGAGATAGGGGGGGGCACTCTGGGGCCAACGTCCTGACTTTC.

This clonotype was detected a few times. The CDR3 spells CASSHGTSLSYTF. The CDR3 DNA is TGTGCCAGCAGTCACGGGACATCTTTGAGCTACACCTTC. The genes are TRBV27 and TRBJ1-2; the D gene is possibly TRBD1 (6 bases). V lost 5 bases to trimming and J lost 9 bases, with 16 bases between them. The germline V gene encodes CDR1 MNHEY and CDR2 SMNVEV (reference sequence). This CDR3 is built from 13 residues.

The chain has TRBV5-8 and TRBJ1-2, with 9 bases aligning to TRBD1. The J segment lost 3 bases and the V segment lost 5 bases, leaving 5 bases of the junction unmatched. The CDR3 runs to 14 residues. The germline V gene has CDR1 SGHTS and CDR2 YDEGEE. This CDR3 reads CASRDRGVDYGYTF. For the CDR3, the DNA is TGTGCCAGCAGAGACAGGGGGGTTGACTATGGCTACACCTTC.

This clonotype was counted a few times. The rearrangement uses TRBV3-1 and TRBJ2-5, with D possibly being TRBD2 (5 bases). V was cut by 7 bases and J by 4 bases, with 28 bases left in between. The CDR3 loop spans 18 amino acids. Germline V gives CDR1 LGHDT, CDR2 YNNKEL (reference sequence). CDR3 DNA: TGTGCCAGCACCTTTGGGAGCCCCTACGTGGGGTCTCGAGAGACCCAGTACTTC. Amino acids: CASTFGSPYVGSRETQYF.

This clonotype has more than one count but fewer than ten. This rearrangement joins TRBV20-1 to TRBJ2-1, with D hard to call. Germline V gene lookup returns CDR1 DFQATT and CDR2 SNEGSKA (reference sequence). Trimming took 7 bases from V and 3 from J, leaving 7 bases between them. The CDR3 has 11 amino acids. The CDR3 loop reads CSGLSYNEQFF. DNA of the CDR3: TGCAGTGGACTCAGCTACAATGAGCAGTTCTTC.

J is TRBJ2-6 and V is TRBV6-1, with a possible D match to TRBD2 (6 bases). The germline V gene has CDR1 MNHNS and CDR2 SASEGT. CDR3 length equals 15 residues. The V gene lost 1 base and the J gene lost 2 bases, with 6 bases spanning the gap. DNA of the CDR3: TGTGCCAGCAGTGAAGGGGGGGCTGGGGCCAACGTCCTGACTTTC. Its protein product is CASSEGGAGANVLTF.

CDR3 sequence (DNA): TGTGCCAGCAGCTTAGGGACTAGCGCCGTTAATGAGCAGTTCTTC. Amino acid sequence: CASSLGTSAVNEQFF. This rearrangement joins TRBV7-9 to TRBJ2-1; 9 positions match TRBD2. The CDR3 length is 15 residues. J was trimmed by 7 bases and V by 1 base; bases with no gene match: 5. Per the germline V gene, CDR1 is SEHNR and CDR2 is FQNEAQ (reference sequence).

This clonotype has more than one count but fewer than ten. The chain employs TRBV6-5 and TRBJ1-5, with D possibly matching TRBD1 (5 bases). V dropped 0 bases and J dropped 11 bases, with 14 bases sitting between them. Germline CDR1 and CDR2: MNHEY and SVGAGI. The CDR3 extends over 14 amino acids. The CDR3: CASSYSRGLGAQHF. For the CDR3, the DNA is TGTGCCAGCAGTTACTCGCGGGGACTGGGGGCCCAGCATTTT.

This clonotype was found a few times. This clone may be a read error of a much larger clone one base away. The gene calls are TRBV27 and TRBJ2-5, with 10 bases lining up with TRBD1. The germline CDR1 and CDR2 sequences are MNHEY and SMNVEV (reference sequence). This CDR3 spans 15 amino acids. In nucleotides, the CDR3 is TGTGCCAGCACCGGACCCTCCGGGACAGGGGAGACCCGGTACTTC. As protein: CASTGPSGTGETRYF.

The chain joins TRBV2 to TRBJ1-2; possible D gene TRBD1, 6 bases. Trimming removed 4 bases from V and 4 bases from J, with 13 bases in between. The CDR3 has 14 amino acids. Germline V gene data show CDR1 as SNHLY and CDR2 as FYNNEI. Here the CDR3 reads CASSGLGGGYGYTF. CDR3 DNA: TGTGCCAGCAGTGGCCTCGGGGGCGGCTATGGCTACACCTTC.

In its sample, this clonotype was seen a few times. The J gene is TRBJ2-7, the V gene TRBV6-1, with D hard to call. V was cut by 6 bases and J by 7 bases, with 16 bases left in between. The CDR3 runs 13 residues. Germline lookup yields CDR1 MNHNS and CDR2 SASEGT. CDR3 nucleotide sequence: TGTGCCAGCAGCTTGACGTACCTCTGGGAGCAGTACTTC. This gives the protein CASSLTYLWEQYF.

CDR3 DNA sequence: TGCGCCAGCAGCTTGGCCTATTTGGGGGGGGGCACAGATACGCAGTATTTT. Translation gives CASSLAYLGGGTDTQYF. This chain joins TRBV5-1 and TRBJ2-3; 7 bases line up with TRBD2. Germline trimming cut 0 bases from V and 1 base from J; bases unmatched to any gene: 8. The CDR3 is 17 residues long. The germline V gene has CDR1 SGHRS and CDR2 YFSETQ.

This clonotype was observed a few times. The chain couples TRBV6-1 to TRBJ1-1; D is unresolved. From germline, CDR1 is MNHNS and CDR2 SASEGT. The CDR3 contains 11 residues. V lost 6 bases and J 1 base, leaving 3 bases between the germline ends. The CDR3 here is CASRRNTEAFF. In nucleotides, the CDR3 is TGTGCCAGCAGGAGGAACACTGAAGCTTTCTTT.

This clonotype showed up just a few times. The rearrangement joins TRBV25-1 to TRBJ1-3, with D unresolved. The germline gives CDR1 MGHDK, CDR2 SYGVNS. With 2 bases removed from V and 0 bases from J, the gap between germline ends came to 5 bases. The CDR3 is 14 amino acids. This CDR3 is CASSEAGSGNTIYF. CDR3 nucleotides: TGTGCCAGCAGTGAAGCAGGCTCTGGAAACACCATATATTTT.

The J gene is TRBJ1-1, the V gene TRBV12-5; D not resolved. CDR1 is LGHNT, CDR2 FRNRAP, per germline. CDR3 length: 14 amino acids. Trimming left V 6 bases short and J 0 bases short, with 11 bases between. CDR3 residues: CASGPGRMNTEAFF. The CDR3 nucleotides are TGTGCTAGTGGACCTGGACGGATGAACACTGAAGCTTTCTTT.

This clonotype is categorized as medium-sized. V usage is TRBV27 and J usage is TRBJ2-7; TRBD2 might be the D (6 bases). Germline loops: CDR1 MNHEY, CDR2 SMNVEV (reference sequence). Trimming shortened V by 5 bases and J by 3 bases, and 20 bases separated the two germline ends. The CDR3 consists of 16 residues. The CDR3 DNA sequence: TGTGCCAGCAGTCTCTCCTCCGGGACTGTACTCTACGAGCAGTACTTC. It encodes CASSLSSGTVLYEQYF.